This T cell receptor beta chain comes out of a study of response to subunit inactivated influenza vaccine. The CDR3 has 17 residues. Germline loops: CDR1 MDHEN, CDR2 SYDVKM. V was cut by 3 bases and J by 0 bases, with 18 bases left in between. TCRdb ran MiXCR on the RT-PCR reads and lists one entry per CDR3 protein. The profile shows almost 250,000 distinct CDR3 sequences, 12% of them singletons. The chain couples TRBV28 to TRBJ2-7; TRBD2 might be the D (6 bases). This TCR derives from a man aged 45 to 65 who received an inactivated influenza vaccine. The source was non-naive T cells sorted from PBMCs, collected around 14 days before vaccination. Here the CDR3 DNA reads TGTGCCAGCAGTTTCCCCACACGGGGCGGGGTCTCCTACGAGCAGTACTTC. Protein sequence: CASSFPTRGGVSYEQYF.